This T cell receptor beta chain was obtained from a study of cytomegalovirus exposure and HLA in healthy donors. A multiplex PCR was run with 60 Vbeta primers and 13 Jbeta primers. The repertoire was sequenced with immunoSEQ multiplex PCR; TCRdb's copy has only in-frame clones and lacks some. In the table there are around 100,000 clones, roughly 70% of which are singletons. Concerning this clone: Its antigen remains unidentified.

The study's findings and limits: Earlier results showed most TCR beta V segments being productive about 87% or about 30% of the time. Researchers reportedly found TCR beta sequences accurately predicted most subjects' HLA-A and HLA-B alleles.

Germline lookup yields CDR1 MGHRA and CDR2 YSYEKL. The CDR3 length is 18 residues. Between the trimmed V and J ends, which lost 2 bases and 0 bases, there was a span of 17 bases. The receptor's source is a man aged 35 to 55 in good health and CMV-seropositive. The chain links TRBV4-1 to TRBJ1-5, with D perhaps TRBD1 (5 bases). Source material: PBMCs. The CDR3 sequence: CASSQTAVGGYSNQPQHF. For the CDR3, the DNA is TGCGCCAGCAGCCAAACGGCCGTGGGGGGTTATAGCAATCAGCCCCAGCATTTT.